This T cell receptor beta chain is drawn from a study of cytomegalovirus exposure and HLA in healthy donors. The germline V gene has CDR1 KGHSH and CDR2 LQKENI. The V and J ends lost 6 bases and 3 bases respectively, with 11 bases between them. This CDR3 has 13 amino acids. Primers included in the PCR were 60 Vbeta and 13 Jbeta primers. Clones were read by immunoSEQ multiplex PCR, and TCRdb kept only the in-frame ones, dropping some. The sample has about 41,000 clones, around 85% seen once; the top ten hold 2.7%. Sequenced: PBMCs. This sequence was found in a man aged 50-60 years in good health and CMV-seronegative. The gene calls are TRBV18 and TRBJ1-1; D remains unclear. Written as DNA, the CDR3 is TGTGCCAGCTCGACTCGGAGGGACACTGAAGCTTTCTTT. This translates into CASSTRRDTEAFF. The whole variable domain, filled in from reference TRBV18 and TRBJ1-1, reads NAGVMQNPRHLVRRRGQEARLRCSPMKGHSHVYWYRQLPEEGLKFMVYLQKENIIDESGMPKERFSAEFPKEGPSILRIQQVVRGDSAAYFCASSTRRDTEAFFGQGTRLTVV.